The 15 T cell receptor beta chains listed next were all sequenced from one sample in a study of cytomegalovirus exposure and HLA in healthy donors. PCR amplification relied on 60 Vbeta primers (plus 13 Jbeta primers). Data came from immunoSEQ multiplex PCR; TCRdb stores just in-frame clones and leaves some out. The sample has about 150,000 clones, roughly 80% seen once. Sequencing was carried out using PBMCs. The receptors shown here come from a woman aged 40 to 55 in good health and CMV-seropositive.

The chain carries TRBV5-1 and TRBJ2-1; no firm D call. The CDR3 loop spans 13 amino acids. Deletions cut 0 bases from V and 6 bases from J, with 7 bases between. The germline gives CDR1 SGHRS, CDR2 YFSETQ. CDR3 coding DNA: TGCGCCAGCAGCTTGGGAGCGTCCAATGAGCAGTTCTTC. Amino acid sequence: CASSLGASNEQFF.

The chain combines TRBV14 with TRBJ1-2, with 8 nucleotides matching TRBD1. After removal of 0 bases from V and 7 bases from J, the junction contained 7 bases not matched to a gene. In germline, CDR1 is SGHDN, CDR2 FVKESK. This CDR3 has 15 amino acids. CDR3 sequence (DNA): TGTGCCAGCAGCCAAGATTTGGGGACAGGTGTTGGCTACACCTTC. It translates to CASSQDLGTGVGYTF.

V is TRBV18 and J is TRBJ2-5; tentatively, D is TRBD1 (5 bases). Germline V gene sequence: CDR1 KGHSH, CDR2 LQKENI. The V end was cut by 2 bases, the J end by 2 bases, with 15 bases between. This CDR3 comprises 16 residues. This CDR3 reads CASSPADSTYQETQYF. DNA for the CDR3: TGTGCCAGCTCACCAGCCGACAGTACCTATCAAGAGACCCAGTACTTC.

This clone appeared a single time. At one end the junction does not follow the germline gene, possibly because of a read error. The chain combines TRBV28 with TRBJ2-1; 11 bases match TRBD1. CDR1 is MDHEN and CDR2 is SYDVKM in the germline V gene. This CDR3 has 15 amino acids. For the CDR3, the DNA is TGTGCCAGCAGTTCCCGGGACAGGGGGTACACTGAGCAGTTCTTC. Its translation is CASSSRDRGYTEQFF.

This chain joins TRBV15 and TRBJ2-6; D gene uncertain. The V gene's germline CDR1 is LNHNV and CDR2 YYDKDF (reference sequence). Between the trimmed V and J ends, which lost 3 bases and 4 bases, there was a span of 7 bases. The CDR3 sequence is 14 residues long. The CDR3 DNA follows: TGTGCCACCAGCAGTGAGATCGGGGCCAACGTCCTGACTTTC. It codes for CATSSEIGANVLTF.

The chain employs TRBV19 and TRBJ1-2; the match to TRBD1 covers 8 bases. The CDR3 loop spans 13 amino acids. CDR1 is LNHDA, CDR2 SQIVND, per germline (reference sequence). Trimming cost V 6 bases and J 6 bases; bases outside gene matches: 6. This CDR3 is CASSPRTGNGYTF. CDR3 DNA: TGTGCCAGTAGCCCCAGGACAGGGAATGGCTACACCTTC.

The chain recombines TRBV30 with TRBJ1-4, with D tentatively TRBD1 (6 bases). The CDR3 runs 15 residues. The V and J ends lost 5 bases and 4 bases respectively, with 17 bases between them. CDR1 and CDR2 (germline): GTSNPN, SVGIG (reference sequence). CDR3 in amino acids: CAWGPGGPGNEKLFF. DNA of the CDR3: TGTGCCTGGGGCCCGGGGGGGCCCGGTAATGAAAAACTGTTTTTT.

V gene TRBV7-8 combines with J gene TRBJ2-7, with TRBD2 as a possible D gene (5 bases). The V end lost 4 bases, the J end lost 2 bases, and 9 bases lay between the germline ends. CDR3 length: 13 amino acids. Germline CDR1 and CDR2: SGHVS and FQNEAQ. CDR3 region: CASSSGITYEQYF. The CDR3 DNA sequence: TGTGCCAGCAGCTCCGGGATTACCTACGAGCAGTACTTC.

The chain employs TRBV6-6 and TRBJ1-1; possibly TRBD1 for D (5 bases). Germline CDR1 reads MNHNY; CDR2 reads SVGAGI (reference sequence). Trimming removed 6 bases at V and 5 bases at J, with 13 bases between. The CDR3 spans 13 residues. CDR3 sequence (DNA): TGTGCCAGCAGGTTGACCCGGGGGACTGAAGCTTTCTTT. Protein product: CASRLTRGTEAFF.

The chain uses TRBV9 and TRBJ2-7; possible D gene TRBD1, 6 bases. The CDR3 has 15 residues. The ends were cut back, 4 bases at V and 9 bases at J, with 23 bases in the middle. In germline, CDR1 is SGDLS, CDR2 YYNGEE. The CDR3 is CASSPNAGTPLMQYF. The CDR3 DNA reads TGTGCCAGCAGCCCGAACGCTGGGACACCTCTGATGCAGTACTTC.

The rearrangement joins TRBV7-8 to TRBJ2-5, with 11 bases lining up with TRBD2. Germline values: CDR1 SGHVS, CDR2 FQNEAQ. The CDR3 spans 19 residues. With V trimmed by 0 bases and J by 5 bases, 14 bases remained unmatched. DNA for the CDR3: TGTGCCAGCAGCTTAGCGCGGACCCCGAAACTAGCGGGAGATGAGACCCAGTACTTC. Its translation: CASSLARTPKLAGDETQYF.

V and J are TRBV30 and TRBJ2-1, with D unresolved. This CDR3 is 15 amino acids long. The V end lost 0 bases, the J end lost 0 bases, and 9 bases lay between the germline ends. The germline gives CDR1 GTSNPN, CDR2 SVGIG (reference sequence). CDR3 loop: CAWSVGRNSYNEQFF. Written as DNA, the CDR3 is TGTGCCTGGAGTGTGGGCAGAAACTCCTACAATGAGCAGTTCTTC. The variable domain in full, completed from reference TRBV30 and TRBJ2-1, reads SQTIHQWPATLVQPVGSPLSLECTVEGTSNPNLYWYRQAAGRGLQLLFYSVGIGQISSEVPQNLSASRPQDRQFILSSKKLLLSDSGFYLCAWSVGRNSYNEQFFGPGTRLTVL.

This chain uses TRBV7-9 with TRBJ1-1, with unresolved D. From germline, CDR1 is SEHNR and CDR2 FQNEAQ (reference sequence). Trimming took off 7 bases at V and 4 bases at J, with 16 bases between the two ends. This CDR3 comprises 14 residues. The CDR3 spells CASTGLNGGTEAFF. The CDR3 nucleotides are TGTGCCAGCACCGGATTGAATGGAGGCACTGAAGCTTTCTTT.

This chain connects TRBV7-9 to TRBJ2-1, with a weak D call TRBD2 (6 bases). The CDR3 loop spans 15 amino acids. From germline, CDR1 is SEHNR and CDR2 FQNEAQ (reference sequence). V was pared by 1 base and J by 6 bases, with 13 bases between. The CDR3 protein is CASSLGGDPSNEQFF. Written as DNA, the CDR3 is TGTGCCAGCAGCTTAGGGGGGGATCCTTCCAATGAGCAGTTCTTC.

This clone was recorded once. This chain uses TRBV15 with TRBJ2-4; D is ambiguous. Trimming took 5 bases from V and 0 from J, leaving 8 bases between them. CDR1 is LNHNV, CDR2 YYDKDF, per germline (reference sequence). This CDR3 region has 14 residues. The CDR3 region is CATSVSPAKNIQYF. In nucleotides, the CDR3 is TGTGCCACCAGCGTTAGTCCAGCCAAAAACATTCAGTACTTC.